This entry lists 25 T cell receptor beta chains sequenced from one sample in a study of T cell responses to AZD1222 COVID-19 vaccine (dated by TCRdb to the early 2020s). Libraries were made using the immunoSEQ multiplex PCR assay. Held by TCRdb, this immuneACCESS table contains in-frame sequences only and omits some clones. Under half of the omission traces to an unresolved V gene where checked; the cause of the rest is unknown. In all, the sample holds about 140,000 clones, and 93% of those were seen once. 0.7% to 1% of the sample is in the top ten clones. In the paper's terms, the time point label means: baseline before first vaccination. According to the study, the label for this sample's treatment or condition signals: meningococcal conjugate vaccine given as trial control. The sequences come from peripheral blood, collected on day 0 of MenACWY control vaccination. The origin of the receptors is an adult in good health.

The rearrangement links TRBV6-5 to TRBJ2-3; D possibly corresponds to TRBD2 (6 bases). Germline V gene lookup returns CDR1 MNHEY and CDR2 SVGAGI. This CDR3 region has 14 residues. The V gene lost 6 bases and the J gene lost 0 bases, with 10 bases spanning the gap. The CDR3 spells CASRPLASTDTQYF. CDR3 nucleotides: TGTGCCAGCAGACCTCTAGCGAGCACAGATACGCAGTATTTT.

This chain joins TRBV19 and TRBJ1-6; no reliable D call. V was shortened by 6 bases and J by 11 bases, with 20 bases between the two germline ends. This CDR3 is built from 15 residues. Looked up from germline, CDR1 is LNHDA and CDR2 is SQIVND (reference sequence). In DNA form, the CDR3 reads TGTGCCAGTAGAGAACTACATGGTGGCTTAACACCCCTCCACTTT. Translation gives CASRELHGGLTPLHF.

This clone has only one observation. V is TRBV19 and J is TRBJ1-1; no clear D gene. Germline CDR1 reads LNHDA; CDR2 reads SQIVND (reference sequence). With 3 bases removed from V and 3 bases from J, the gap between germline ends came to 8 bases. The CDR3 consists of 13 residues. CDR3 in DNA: TGTGCCAGTAGTATTGTGGTTGACACTGAAGCTTTCTTT. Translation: CASSIVVDTEAFF.

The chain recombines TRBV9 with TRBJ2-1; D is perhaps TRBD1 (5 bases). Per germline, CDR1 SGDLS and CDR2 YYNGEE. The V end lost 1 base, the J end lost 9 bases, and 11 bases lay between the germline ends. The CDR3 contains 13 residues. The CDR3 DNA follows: TGTGCCAGCAGCGTAACAGGATGGGGTGAGCAGTTCTTC. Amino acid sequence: CASSVTGWGEQFF.

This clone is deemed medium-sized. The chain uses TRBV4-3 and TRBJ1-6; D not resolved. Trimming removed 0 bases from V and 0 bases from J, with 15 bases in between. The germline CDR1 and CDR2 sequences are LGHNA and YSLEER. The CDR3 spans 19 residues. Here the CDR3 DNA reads TGCGCCAGCAGCCAAGATCTTGTCAGGTCGAGCTCCTATAATTCACCCCTCCACTTT. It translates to CASSQDLVRSSSYNSPLHF.

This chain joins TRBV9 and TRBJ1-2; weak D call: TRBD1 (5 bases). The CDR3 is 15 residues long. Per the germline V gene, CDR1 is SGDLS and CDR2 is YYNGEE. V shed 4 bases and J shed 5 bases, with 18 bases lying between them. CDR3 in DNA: TGTGCCAGCAGCCCTTGGCAGGGACCCTCGTATGGCTACACCTTC. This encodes CASSPWQGPSYGYTF.

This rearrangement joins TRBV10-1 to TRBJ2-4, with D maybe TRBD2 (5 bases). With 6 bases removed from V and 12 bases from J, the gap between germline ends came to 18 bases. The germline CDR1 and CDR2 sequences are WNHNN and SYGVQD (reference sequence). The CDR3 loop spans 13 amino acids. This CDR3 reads CASSSDAGANQYF. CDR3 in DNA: TGCGCCAGCAGCTCCGACGCGGGTGCGAATCAGTACTTC.

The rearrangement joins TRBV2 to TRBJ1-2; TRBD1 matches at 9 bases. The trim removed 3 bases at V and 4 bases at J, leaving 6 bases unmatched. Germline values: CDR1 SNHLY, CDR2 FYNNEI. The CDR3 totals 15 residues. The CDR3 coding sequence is TGTGCCAGCAGTGACCCACAGGGGGCGGTCTATGGCTACACCTTC. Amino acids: CASSDPQGAVYGYTF.

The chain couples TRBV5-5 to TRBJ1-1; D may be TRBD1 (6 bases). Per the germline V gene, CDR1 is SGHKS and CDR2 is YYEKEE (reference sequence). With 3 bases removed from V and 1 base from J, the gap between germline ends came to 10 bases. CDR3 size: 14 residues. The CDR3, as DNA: TGTGCCAGCAGCTCGCAGGGGAGGAACACTGAAGCTTTCTTT. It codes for CASSSQGRNTEAFF.

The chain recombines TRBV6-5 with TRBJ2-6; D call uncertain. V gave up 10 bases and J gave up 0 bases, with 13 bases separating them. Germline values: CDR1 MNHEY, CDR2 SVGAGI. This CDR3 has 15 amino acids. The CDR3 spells CATSPLNSGANVLTF. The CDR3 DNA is TGTGCCACCTCCCCCCTAAACTCTGGGGCCAACGTCCTGACTTTC.

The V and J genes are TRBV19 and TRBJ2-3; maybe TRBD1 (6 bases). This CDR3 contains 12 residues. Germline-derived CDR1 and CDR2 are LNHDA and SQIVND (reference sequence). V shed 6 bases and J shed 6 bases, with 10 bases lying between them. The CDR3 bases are TGTGCCAGTAGAAGCGGACAGGATACGCAGTATTTT. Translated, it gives CASRSGQDTQYF.

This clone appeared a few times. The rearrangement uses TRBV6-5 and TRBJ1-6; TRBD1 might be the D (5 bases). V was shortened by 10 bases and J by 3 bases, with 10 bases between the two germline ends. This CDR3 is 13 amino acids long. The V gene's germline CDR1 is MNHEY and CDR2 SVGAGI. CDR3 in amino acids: CATRVGYNSPLHF. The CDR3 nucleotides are TGTGCCACCAGGGTTGGCTATAATTCACCCCTCCACTTT.

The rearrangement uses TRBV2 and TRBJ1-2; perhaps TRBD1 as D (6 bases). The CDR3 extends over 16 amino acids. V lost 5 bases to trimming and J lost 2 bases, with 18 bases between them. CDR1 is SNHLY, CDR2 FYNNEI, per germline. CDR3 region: CASSPTHTGPNYGYTF. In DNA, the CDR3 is TGTGCCAGCAGTCCCACCCATACAGGGCCAAACTATGGCTACACCTTC.

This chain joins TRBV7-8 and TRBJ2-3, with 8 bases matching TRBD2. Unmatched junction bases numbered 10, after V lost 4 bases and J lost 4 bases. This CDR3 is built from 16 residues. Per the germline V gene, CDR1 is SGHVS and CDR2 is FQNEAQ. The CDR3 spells CASSSYERERSDTQYF. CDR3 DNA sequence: TGTGCCAGCAGCTCATACGAGCGGGAGCGGTCAGATACGCAGTATTTT.

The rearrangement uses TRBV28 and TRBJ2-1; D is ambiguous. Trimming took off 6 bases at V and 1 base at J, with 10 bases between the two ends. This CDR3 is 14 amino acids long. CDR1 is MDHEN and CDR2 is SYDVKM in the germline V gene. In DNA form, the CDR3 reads TGTGCCAGCAGCCCGATTGGTTCCTACAATGAGCAGTTCTTC. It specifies CASSPIGSYNEQFF.

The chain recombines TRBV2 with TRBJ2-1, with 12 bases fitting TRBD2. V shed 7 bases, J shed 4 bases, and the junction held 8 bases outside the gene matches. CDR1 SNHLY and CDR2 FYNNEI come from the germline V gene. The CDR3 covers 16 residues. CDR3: CASTEGLAGGYNEQFF. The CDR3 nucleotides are TGTGCCAGCACCGAAGGCCTAGCGGGAGGGTACAATGAGCAGTTCTTC.

CDR3 bases: TGTGCCATCAGTGAGAGACAGGCCAACAATCAGCCCCAGCATTTT. As protein: CAISERQANNQPQHF. The chain carries TRBV10-3 and TRBJ1-5; tentatively, D is TRBD1 (6 bases). The V end was cut by 2 bases, the J end by 3 bases, with 11 bases between. Germline-derived CDR1 and CDR2 are ENHRY and SYGVKD. CDR3 length: 15 amino acids.

As DNA, the CDR3 is TGTGCCAGCAGGGATACTAGGGACCTGAACACTGAAGCTTTCTTT. It encodes CASRDTRDLNTEAFF. The chain carries TRBV6-6 and TRBJ1-1, with D possibly being TRBD1 (5 bases). Trimming took off 6 bases at V and 0 bases at J, with 14 bases between the two ends. This CDR3 is built from 15 residues. The germline V gene encodes CDR1 MNHNY and CDR2 SVGAGI (reference sequence).

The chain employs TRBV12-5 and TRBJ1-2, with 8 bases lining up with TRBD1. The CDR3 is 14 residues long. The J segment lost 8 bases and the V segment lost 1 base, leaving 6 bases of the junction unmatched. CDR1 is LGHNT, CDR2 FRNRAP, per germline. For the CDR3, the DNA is TGTGCTAGTGGTTTGGACAGGGGGATCGGCGGCTACACCTTC. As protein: CASGLDRGIGGYTF.

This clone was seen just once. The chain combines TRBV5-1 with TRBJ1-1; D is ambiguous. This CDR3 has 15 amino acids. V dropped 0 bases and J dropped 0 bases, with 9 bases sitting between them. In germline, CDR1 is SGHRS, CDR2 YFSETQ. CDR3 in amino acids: CASSLVWAMNTEAFF. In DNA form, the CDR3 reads TGCGCCAGCAGCTTGGTATGGGCCATGAACACTGAAGCTTTCTTT.

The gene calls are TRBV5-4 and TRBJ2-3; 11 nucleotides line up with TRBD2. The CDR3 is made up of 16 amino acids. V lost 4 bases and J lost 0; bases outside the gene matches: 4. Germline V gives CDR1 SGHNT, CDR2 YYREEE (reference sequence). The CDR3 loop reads CASSNGTSGSTDTQYF. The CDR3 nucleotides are TGTGCCAGCAGCAACGGGACTAGCGGAAGCACAGATACGCAGTATTTT.

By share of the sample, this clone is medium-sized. The chain's CDR3 is CASSPREKLFF. CDR3 nucleotides: TGCGCCAGCAGTCCCAGGGAGAAACTGTTTTTT. This chain links TRBV10-2 with TRBJ1-4; D is perhaps TRBD1 (5 bases). CDR3 length: 11 residues. The ends were cut back, 5 bases at V and 11 bases at J, with 9 bases in the middle. Germline V gene data show CDR1 as WSHSY and CDR2 as SAAADI.

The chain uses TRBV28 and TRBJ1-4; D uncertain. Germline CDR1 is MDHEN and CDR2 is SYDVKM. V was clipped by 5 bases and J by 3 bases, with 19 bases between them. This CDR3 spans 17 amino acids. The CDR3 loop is CASSTQLYKTSNEKLFF. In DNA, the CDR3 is TGTGCCAGCAGTACACAATTATACAAGACGTCTAATGAAAAACTGTTTTTT.

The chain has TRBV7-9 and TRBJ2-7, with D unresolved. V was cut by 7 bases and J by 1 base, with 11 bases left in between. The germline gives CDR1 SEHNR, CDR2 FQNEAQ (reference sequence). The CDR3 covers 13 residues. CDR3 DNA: TGTGCCAGCATCCCCCAGGATTCCTACGAGCAGTACTTC. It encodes CASIPQDSYEQYF.

In DNA, the CDR3 is TGTGCCAGCAGCCAAGATAACCTAGTCACAGATACGCAGTATTTT. It is translated as CASSQDNLVTDTQYF. The rearrangement links TRBV3-1 (or the pseudogene TRBV3-2) to TRBJ2-3; D is unresolved. V shed 0 bases and J shed 2 bases, with 9 bases lying between them. CDR1 and CDR2 from the germline V gene are LGHDT and YNNKEL (reference sequence). This CDR3 has 15 residues.